This note documents a single T cell receptor (beta chain) sequence. It has no known antigen specificity. Per-base qualities were not stored, and no clone one base away is much larger. The entry originates in a study of vaccination and CD4 T cells after COVID-19 (dated by TCRdb to 2022 to 2024). The study in broad terms: SARS-CoV-2 positivity had been established in the convalescent patients by nasal swab PCR, and mild disease was recorded in about 9 of these patients and severe disease in one. The convalescent cohort comprised six males and four females, including two Hispanic individuals, seven Caucasians, two Asians and one multiracial person. Each participant got two doses of either the Pfizer-BioNTech BNT162b2 vaccine (n=8) or the Moderna mRNA-1273 vaccine (n=2). Post-COVID blood samples were collected from convalescent patients a median of approximately 93 days after diagnosis, with a range of roughly 35 to 170 days. Post-vaccine blood samples were obtained a median of roughly 75 days after the second vaccine dose, with a range of roughly 12 to 250 days. Overlapping spike peptide pools from SARS-CoV-2 and from the common cold coronaviruses HCoV-NL63, HCoV-OC43 and HCoV-229E were used as culture stimuli. As controls, cultures received a CEFX viral epitope pool (the positive control), an HIV-1 Nef peptide pool (the negative control), or no peptide at all. In ten to eleven COVID-19 convalescent patients and a few infection-naive healthy vaccine recipients, the spike-specific CD4+ TCR repertoire before mRNA vaccination was compared with the repertoire after mRNA vaccination. Paper-wide results and their limitations: In convalescent patients, nearly all vaccine-specific clones (304 of 307) were found to be mono-reactive for SARS-CoV-2 spike rather than cross-reactive with common cold coronaviruses. An increase in the median number of SARS-CoV-2-reactive clonotypes from 20 to 25 after infection to roughly 39 after vaccination was observed, but the change was not found to be significant. The number of convalescent patients in the study was relatively small, and the study did not examine early timepoints following natural infection. Among the post-vaccine SARS-CoV-2-reactive clones in convalescent patients, a median about 87% showed up only after vaccination, which suggests vaccine-specific priming.

The library was built by means of PCR. DNA from cultured CD4+ T cells was subjected to TCR sequencing with the Oncomine TCR Beta short-read assay at the Johns Hopkins FTIC core. The QIAamp micro DNA kit was used to extract genomic DNA from the cultured CD4+ T cells. Oncomine TCR Beta libraries made from cultured CD4+ T cells were pooled using unique dual indexes and sequenced on an Illumina iSeq 100. The authors' pipeline ran thus. Non-productive sequences were removed, and CDR3s that did not start with C, did not end with F or W, or were shorter than 7 amino acids were discarded. The MANAFEST web application was used to identify antigen-specific clonotypes by comparing peptide-stimulated wells against reference wells and other culture wells. Positive clones required FDR below 0.05, an odds ratio above 5, and productive frequency above 0.1% in at least two of three replicate wells. Cross-reactive clonotypes were defined as significantly expanded in both SARS-CoV-2 spike wells and at least one common cold coronavirus spike condition. Similarity between CDR3 sequences was evaluated in R version 3.6.1 using Levenshtein distances (stringdist) and unrooted phylogenetic trees (ape). TCRdb took the public reads, trimmed them with fastp at Q25, ran MiXCR for clone calling and kept in-frame beta chains. Under each unique CDR3 protein, matching rows form one entry showing the most common genes and DNA. The V and J calls shown here were made by TCRdb, not taken from the authors' results. The sample data list roughly 14,000 distinct CDR3 sequences, and around 44% of these were observed just once. The ten biggest clones cover about 8.3% of the sample.

V is trimmed back by 5 bases and J by 2 bases, and the junction contains 8 bases that no gene match accounts for. The CDR3 goes from the cysteine to the phenylalanine over 15 residues. Only the CDR3 DNA is retained, 45 bases long and in frame from the first base. The germline V gene encodes CDR1 SGHTA and CDR2 FQGNSA. The sample's treatment or condition label, in plain terms: roughly 10-day PBMC culture with coronavirus spike peptide pools or control peptides (ViraFEST assay). The ViraFEST assay, used in the study, expanded antigen-specific T cells with peptide pools and then identified the expanded clonotypes through TCR sequencing. The convalescent patients' positive SARS-CoV-2 PCR tests fell between March and December 2020, which was before the Alpha, Beta and Delta variants emerged in the United States. Two million PBMCs per well were cultured in IMDM with roughly 5.5% human AB serum and approximately 9.8 IU/ml IL-2, plus 10 ug/ml peptide pools. On days 3 and 7, half of the culture medium was replaced with fresh IL-2-containing medium. Once the cells had been in culture for about 10 days, the EasySep CD4+ T cell isolation kit was used to isolate CD4+ T cells by negative selection. Ficoll-Paque Plus gradient centrifugation was used to isolate PBMCs from whole blood, and the isolated PBMCs were then either used fresh or cryopreserved at -140C. Culture conditions were generally each tested in triplicate wells.

The sequence came from a human donor who had recovered from COVID-19. Sequenced sample: CD4+ T cells from blood, cultured in vitro. The sequence links TRBV7-2 to TRBJ2-7, with 8 bases in between that match TRBD1. The CDR3 reads as follows: CASSKTGAGPYEQYF. The DNA reads as follows: TGTGCCAGCAGCAAGACAGGGGCAGGACCCTACGAGCAGTACTTC.